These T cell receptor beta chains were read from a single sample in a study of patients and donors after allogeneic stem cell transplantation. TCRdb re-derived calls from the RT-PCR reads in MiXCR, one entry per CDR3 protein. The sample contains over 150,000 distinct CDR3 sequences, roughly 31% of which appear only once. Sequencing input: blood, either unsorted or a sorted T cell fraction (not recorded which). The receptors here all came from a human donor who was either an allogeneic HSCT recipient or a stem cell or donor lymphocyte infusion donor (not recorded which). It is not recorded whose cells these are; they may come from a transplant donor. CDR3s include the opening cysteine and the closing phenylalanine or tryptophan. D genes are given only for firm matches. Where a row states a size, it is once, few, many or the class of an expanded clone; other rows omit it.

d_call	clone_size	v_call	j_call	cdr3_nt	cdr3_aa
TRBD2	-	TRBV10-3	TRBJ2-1	TGTGCCATCAGTGACGGGACTAGCGGGATAGATGAGCAGTTCTTC	CAISDGTSGIDEQFF
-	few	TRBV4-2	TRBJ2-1	TGTGCCAGCAGCCACGATCCGGAGACAGTGTGGTTCAATGAGCAGTTCTTC	CASSHDPETVWFNEQFF
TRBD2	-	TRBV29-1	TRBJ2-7	TGCAGCGCTAGGGGAGGGATCTCCTACGAGCAGTACTTC	CSARGGISYEQYF
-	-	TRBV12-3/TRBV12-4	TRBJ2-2	TGTGCCAGCAGTTCCCGGACAACCCAGCAGCTGTTTTTT	CASSSRTTQQLFF
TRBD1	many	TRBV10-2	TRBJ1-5	TGCGCCAGCAGCGGGACAGGGGGTTTTCGGCAGCCCCAGCATTTT	CASSGTGGFRQPQHF
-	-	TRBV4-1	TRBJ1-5	TGCGCCAGCAGCGAATCAGTGGTTGGGGGATATAGCAATCAGCCCCAGCATTTT	CASSESVVGGYSNQPQHF
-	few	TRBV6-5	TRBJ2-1	TGTGCCAGCAGTCCCCAGGACGGCAATGAGCAGTTCTTC	CASSPQDGNEQFF
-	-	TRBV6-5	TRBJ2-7	TGTGCCAGCAGTTACAGTGCGGGACCACCTCCCTACGAGCAGTACTTC	CASSYSAGPPPYEQYF
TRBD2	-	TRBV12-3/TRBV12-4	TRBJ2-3	TGTGCCAGCAGTTTTACGGGACTAGCGGGAGCCCCTACGCAGTATTTT	CASSFTGLAGAPTQYF
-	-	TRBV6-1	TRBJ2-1	TGTGCCAGCAGTGACTACTACAATGAGCAGTTCTTC	CASSDYYNEQFF
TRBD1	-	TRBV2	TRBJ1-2	TGTGCCAACATCATCCGGGACAGGGGTAACTATGGCTACACCTTC	CANIIRDRGNYGYTF
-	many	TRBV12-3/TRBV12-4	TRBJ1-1	TGTGCCAGCAGCCGCGGAGGGCTAGATGAAGCTTTCTTT	CASSRGGLDEAFF
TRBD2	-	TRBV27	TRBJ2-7	TGTGCCAGCAGTCTTACTAGCGGGACCCCCTACGAGCAGTACTTC	CASSLTSGTPYEQYF
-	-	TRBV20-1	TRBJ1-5	TGCAGTGCTACCGTAGGGGGAATAGGGCGGCAGCCCCAGCATTTT	CSATVGGIGRQPQHF
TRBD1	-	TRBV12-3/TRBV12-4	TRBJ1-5	TGTGCCAGCAGTTTAGATAGGGGGCCCTTTTATAGCAATCAGCCCCAGCATTTT	CASSLDRGPFYSNQPQHF
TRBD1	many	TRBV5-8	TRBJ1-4	TGTGCCAGCAGCAAACGTTCCGGGACAGGAGGAGAAAAACTGTTTTTT	CASSKRSGTGGEKLFF
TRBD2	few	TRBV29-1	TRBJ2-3	TGCAGCGTTGAAGATCGACTAGCGGATAGCACAGATACGCAGTATTTT	CSVEDRLADSTDTQYF
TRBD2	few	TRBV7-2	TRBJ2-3	TGTGCCAGCAGCTTACCAGCGGGAGTGGCAGATACGCAGTATTTT	CASSLPAGVADTQYF
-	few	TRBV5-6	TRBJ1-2	TGTGCCAGCAGCTTGGTGGCAGGGCCATATGGCTACACCTTC	CASSLVAGPYGYTF
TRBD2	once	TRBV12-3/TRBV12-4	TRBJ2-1	TGTGCCAGCAGTCCCCCTCGGACTAGCGATGAGCAGTTCTTC	CASSPPRTSDEQFF
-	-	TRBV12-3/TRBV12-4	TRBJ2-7	TGTGCCAGCAGTTTGGTATCCTACGAGCAGTACTTC	CASSLVSYEQYF
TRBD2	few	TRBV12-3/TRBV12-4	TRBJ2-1	TGTGCCAGCAGTTTCCTTGGACTAGCGGGAGCTAACAATGAGCAGTTCTTC	CASSFLGLAGANNEQFF
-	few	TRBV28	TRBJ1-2	TGTGCCAGCAGTTTGCAACAGGGCCTCTATGGCTACACCTTC	CASSLQQGLYGYTF
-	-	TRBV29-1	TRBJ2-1	TGCAGCGTTGAGGGGCGGCCCTACAATGAGCAGTTCTTC	CSVEGRPYNEQFF
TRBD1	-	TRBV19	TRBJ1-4	TGTGCCAGTAGTTCCCGGACAGGGGGGAAAGAAAAACTGTTTTTT	CASSSRTGGKEKLFF
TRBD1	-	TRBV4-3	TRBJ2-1	TGCGCCAGCAGCTTGGGACAGGGTTTCCATGAGCAGTTCTTC	CASSLGQGFHEQFF
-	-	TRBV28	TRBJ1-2	TGTGCCAGCAGTTTACTAGACTACTATGGCTACACCTTC	CASSLLDYYGYTF
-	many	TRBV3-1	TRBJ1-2	TGTGCCAGCAGCCAAAACAACAGGGAAAAGGGCTACACCTTC	CASSQNNREKGYTF